This T cell receptor beta chain was recorded in a study of cytotoxic CD8 clonotypes in ibrutinib-treated CLL. TCRdb's copy holds only in-frame clones and misses some; the assay was immunoSEQ multiplex PCR. The table includes 130,000 to 150,000 clones, approximately 90% detected once. The CDR3 is 12 amino acids. V gave up 8 bases and J gave up 7 bases; unmatched junction bases: 3. Germline V gene sequence: CDR1 MGHDK, CDR2 SYGVNS. This chain joins TRBV25-1 and TRBJ2-1, with TRBD1 matching 9 bases. Sequences were derived from PBMCs, sampled after 12 months of ibrutinib treatment. The TCR sequence derives from a human donor with chronic lymphocytic leukemia. The CDR3 nucleotides are TGTGCCAGCCAGGGACAGGGTAATGAGCAGTTCTTC. It codes for CASQGQGNEQFF. The full variable domain, rest sourced from reference TRBV25-1 and TRBJ2-1, is EADIYQTPRYLVIGTGKKITLECSQTMGHDKMYWYQQDPGMELHLIHYSYGVNSTEKGDLSSESTVSRIRTEHFPLTLESARPSHTSQYLCASQGQGNEQFFGPGTRLTVL.